The clone carrying this T cell receptor (beta chain) was picked up many times. Its antigen is unknown. The CDR3 runs 15 residues. The junction had 7 bases not matched to a gene; V was cut back by 3 bases and J by 0 bases. Germline V CDR1 and CDR2: DFQATT, SNEGSKA (reference sequence). TCRdb called the 5' RACE reads again in MiXCR, with one record for every CDR3 protein. This table has fewer than 550,000 distinct CDR3 sequences, roughly 5.2% appearing once. This sample is drawn from a study of CD8 T cells in ankylosing spondylitis. Study results and caveats: Existing reports had already noted some motif variants in reactive arthritis synovial fluid and blood. For ankylosing spondylitis blood, a TCR beta motif of 8 or 9 highly homologous variants appeared characteristic. The authors found the disease-linked clones to be CD8+ and relatively rare in peripheral blood. Enrichment of disease-linked clones was reportedly significant in matched ankylosing spondylitis synovial fluid.

The source of this sequence is a male donor with ankylosing spondylitis. Sequenced: blood, either unsorted or a sorted T cell fraction (not recorded which). The J gene is TRBJ2-7, the V gene TRBV20-1; 8 bases align to TRBD2. In DNA, the CDR3 is TGCAGTGCTAGTACCGATAGCGGGATCTCCTACGAGCAGTACTTC. It translates to CSASTDSGISYEQYF.